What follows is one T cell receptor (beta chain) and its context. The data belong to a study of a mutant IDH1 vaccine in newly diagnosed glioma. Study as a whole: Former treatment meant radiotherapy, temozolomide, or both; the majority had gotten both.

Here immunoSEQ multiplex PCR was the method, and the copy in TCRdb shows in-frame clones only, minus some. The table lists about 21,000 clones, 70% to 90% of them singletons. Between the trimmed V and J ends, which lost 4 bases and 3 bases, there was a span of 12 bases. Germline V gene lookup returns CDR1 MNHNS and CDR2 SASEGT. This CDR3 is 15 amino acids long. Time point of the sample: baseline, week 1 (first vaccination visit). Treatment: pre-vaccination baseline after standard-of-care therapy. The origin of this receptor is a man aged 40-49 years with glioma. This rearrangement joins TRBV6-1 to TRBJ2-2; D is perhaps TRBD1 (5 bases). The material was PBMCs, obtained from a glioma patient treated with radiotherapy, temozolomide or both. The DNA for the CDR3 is TGTGCCAGCAGTGGAGTGACAGCCTACACCGGGGAGCTGTTTTTT. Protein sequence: CASSGVTAYTGELFF.